One sample yielded the 23 T cell receptor beta chains listed below, sequenced in a study of post-analysis software for immune sequencing data. Study results and caveats: Included in a set of a handful of TRBV segments more frequent in patients than controls were TRBV5-6, TRBV5-1 and TRBV20-1.

Their cognate antigens are unknown. Built from TCR beta cDNA, the libraries had unique molecular identifiers in them. TCRdb processed the PCR reads anew with MiXCR; each CDR3 protein has one entry. The sample lists roughly 670,000 distinct CDR3 sequences; 55% to 60% were seen once. The specimen was blood. The receptors were gathered from a girl aged 2-15 years with multiple sclerosis.

The chain links TRBV5-1 to TRBJ2-7; D may be TRBD1 or TRBD2 (5 bases each). The V end lost 3 bases, the J end lost 5 bases, and 18 bases lay between the germline ends. The CDR3 is 15 amino acids. CDR1 SGHRS and CDR2 YFSETQ come from the germline V gene. The CDR3 is CASSYSRGDADEQYF. The CDR3 DNA sequence: TGCGCCAGCAGCTATTCCCGAGGGGACGCCGACGAGCAGTACTTC. Full variable domain (remainder filled in from reference TRBV5-1 and TRBJ2-7): KAGVTQTPRYLIKTRGQQVTLSCSPISGHRSVSWYQQTPGQGLQFLFEYFSETQRNKGNFPGRFSGRQFSNSRSEMNVSTLELGDSALYLCASSYSRGDADEQYFGPGTRLTVT.

This clonotype was recorded a few times. The rearrangement links TRBV5-1 to TRBJ2-1, with 8 bases lining up with TRBD2. The CDR3 runs 15 residues. Germline trimming cut 0 bases from V and 7 bases from J; bases unmatched to any gene: 6. Germline CDR1 and CDR2: SGHRS and YFSETQ. The CDR3 region has the DNA TGCGCCAGCAGCTTGGATGTCCCTAGCGGGAATGAGCAGTTCTTC. It encodes CASSLDVPSGNEQFF.

The chain is built from TRBV20-1 and TRBJ2-1; D is perhaps TRBD1 (7 bases). Germline CDR1 DFQATT, CDR2 SNEGSKA (reference sequence). The CDR3 sequence is 14 residues long. Trimming took off 5 bases at V and 7 bases at J, with 18 bases between the two ends. For the CDR3, the DNA is TGCAGTGCTTCCGCGGGACAGAGCCTGAATGAGCAGTTCTTC. Protein: CSASAGQSLNEQFF.

The chain links TRBV20-1 to TRBJ2-4; D possibly corresponds to TRBD2 (7 bases). CDR3 length: 15 residues. Per germline, CDR1 DFQATT and CDR2 SNEGSKA (reference sequence). V lost 2 bases, J lost 7 bases, and 18 bases lay in between. In DNA, the CDR3 is TGCAGTGCTAGAACTCCGGGACTAAGGGGGAACATTCAGTACTTC. This encodes CSARTPGLRGNIQYF.

The J gene is TRBJ1-1, the V gene TRBV20-1, with TRBD1 as a possible D gene (6 bases). The CDR3 totals 14 residues. Per germline, CDR1 DFQATT and CDR2 SNEGSKA (reference sequence). The V end lost 4 bases, the J end lost 0 bases, and 12 bases lay between the germline ends. The CDR3 loop is CSATGRGLNTEAFF. The CDR3 DNA sequence: TGCAGTGCTACCGGTAGGGGGTTGAACACTGAAGCTTTCTTT.

The V call is TRBV24-1, the J call TRBJ1-2; weak D call: TRBD1 (6 bases). The V gene lost 4 bases and the J gene lost 8 bases, with 13 bases spanning the gap. The CDR3 sequence is 13 residues long. Germline V CDR1 and CDR2: KGHDR, SFDVKD. CDR3 in DNA: TGTGCCACCAGTGACGGGTGGGACACCGGCTACACCTTC. It codes for CATSDGWDTGYTF.

A few counts support this clonotype. The chain carries TRBV10-3 and TRBJ2-1, with TRBD1 identical over 7 bases. There are 13 residues in the CDR3. V dropped 10 bases and J dropped 4; count of bases not matched to a gene: 7. Looked up from germline, CDR1 is ENHRY and CDR2 is SYGVKD. The CDR3 bases are TGTGCCACCACAGGGGATCCTTACAATGAGCAGTTCTTC. Amino acids: CATTGDPYNEQFF.

V gene TRBV9 combines with J gene TRBJ2-1, with TRBD2 matching 16 bases. CDR3 length: 13 amino acids. V shed 7 bases and J 9 bases; nucleotides not matched to a gene: 1. Germline values: CDR1 SGDLS, CDR2 YYNGEE. The CDR3 is CASGTSGGGEQFF. The DNA of the CDR3 is TGTGCCAGCGGGACTAGCGGGGGGGGTGAGCAGTTCTTC.

Turning to this clonotype: Its ends do not fully match the called genes, so a read error is possible. The rearrangement uses TRBV4-1 and TRBJ2-5; 10 bases line up with TRBD2. Near its end, the DNA agrees better with TRBJ2-7, so the J call may be wrong. Germline CDR1 and CDR2: MGHRA and YSYEKL. The CDR3 has 17 residues. CDR3 amino acids: CASRQGSGGLAPYEQYF. CDR3 nucleotides: TGCGCCAGCAGACAAGGGTCCGGGGGACTAGCGCCTTACGAGCAGTACTTC.

This chain connects TRBV5-1 to TRBJ1-1; D is uncertain. Trimming pared 3 bases from V and 0 bases from J, leaving 12 bases between. This CDR3 contains 15 residues. Looked up from germline, CDR1 is SGHRS and CDR2 is YFSETQ. The CDR3 sequence is CASSSEGFMNTEAFF. The CDR3 nucleotides read TGCGCCAGCAGCTCGGAGGGTTTCATGAACACTGAAGCTTTCTTT. Full variable domain (remainder filled in from reference TRBV5-1 and TRBJ1-1): KAGVTQTPRYLIKTRGQQVTLSCSPISGHRSVSWYQQTPGQGLQFLFEYFSETQRNKGNFPGRFSGRQFSNSRSEMNVSTLELGDSALYLCASSSEGFMNTEAFFGQGTRLTVV.

This clonotype was seen a single time. The chain is built from TRBV7-2 and TRBJ1-5, with 7 bases fitting TRBD1. The CDR3 is 12 residues long. Germline lookup yields CDR1 SGHTA and CDR2 FQGNSA. V trimming: 7 bases; J trimming: 5 bases; junction bases outside the gene matches: 2. CDR3 protein: CASTDRDQPQHF. CDR3 coding DNA: TGTGCCAGCACCGACAGGGATCAGCCCCAGCATTTT. Filled out from reference TRBV7-2 and TRBJ1-5, the complete variable domain reads GAGVSQSPSNKVTEKGKDVELRCDPISGHTALYWYRQSLGQGLEFLIYFQGNSAPDKSGLPSDRFSAERTGGSVSTLTIQRTQQEDSAVYLCASTDRDQPQHFGDGTRLSIL.

The chain is built from TRBV15 and TRBJ2-3; D unresolved. This CDR3 has 13 amino acids. CDR1 and CDR2 (germline): LNHNV, YYDKDF (reference sequence). The V end lost 0 bases, the J end lost 5 bases, and 6 bases lay between the germline ends. The CDR3 coding sequence is TGTGCCACCAGCAGAGAAGGTGTAGATACGCAGTATTTT. It encodes CATSREGVDTQYF.

This chain joins TRBV5-1 and TRBJ1-2; 8 nucleotides agree with TRBD1. CDR1 and CDR2 (germline): SGHRS, YFSETQ. V shed 3 bases, J shed 0 bases, and the junction held 7 bases outside the gene matches. This CDR3 is 16 amino acids long. CDR3 amino acids: CASSSLDRGSNYGYTF. As DNA, the CDR3 is TGCGCCAGCAGCTCGTTAGACAGGGGTTCTAACTATGGCTACACCTTC. The entire variable domain, with the rest obtained from reference TRBV5-1 and TRBJ1-2, is as follows: KAGVTQTPRYLIKTRGQQVTLSCSPISGHRSVSWYQQTPGQGLQFLFEYFSETQRNKGNFPGRFSGRQFSNSRSEMNVSTLELGDSALYLCASSSLDRGSNYGYTFGSGTRLTVV.

The V gene is TRBV5-1, the J gene TRBJ2-5, with 9 bases lining up with TRBD2. The better agreement between TRBJ2-7 and the DNA end casts doubt on the J call. Germline V CDR1 and CDR2: SGHRS, YFSETQ. The length of the CDR3 is 15 residues. CDR3: CASSLGASGDYEQYF. The DNA of the CDR3 is TGCGCCAGCAGCTTGGGGGCTAGCGGGGACTACGAGCAGTACTTC.

This clonotype was seen once. The chain has TRBV3-1 and TRBJ2-4; the match to TRBD2 covers 12 bases. Judging by the DNA end, TRBJ2-7 fits better; the J call may be wrong. Germline CDR1 LGHDT, CDR2 YNNKEL (reference sequence). CDR3 size: 17 residues. The DNA of the CDR3 is TGTGCCAGCAGCCGTACGACTAGCGGGAGTATATCCTACGAGCAGTACTTC. Its protein product is CASSRTTSGSISYEQYF.

This clonotype came up a few times. The chain employs TRBV24-1 and TRBJ2-5; no clear D. Germline V gives CDR1 KGHDR, CDR2 SFDVKD. Between the trimmed V and J ends, which lost 3 bases and 1 base, there was a span of 8 bases. The CDR3 sequence is 14 residues long. CDR3: CATSDAGLQETQYF. Written as DNA, the CDR3 is TGTGCCACCAGTGATGCCGGCCTCCAAGAGACCCAGTACTTC.

This clonotype was counted only a few times. The chain uses TRBV6-2 or TRBV6-3 and TRBJ2-5; D is undetermined. Germline CDR1 is MNHEY and CDR2 is SVGEGT. The CDR3 extends over 12 amino acids. V shed 6 bases and J shed 5 bases, with 10 bases lying between them. The CDR3 region has the DNA TGTGCCAGCAGGACGGTACTGGAGACCCAGTACTTC. Translating it yields CASRTVLETQYF.

The V and J genes are TRBV7-8 and TRBJ1-1; no reliable D call. The CDR3 consists of 12 residues. Trimming took 1 base from V and 7 from J, leaving 7 bases between them. Germline CDR1 reads SGHVS; CDR2 reads FQNEAQ. The CDR3 nucleotides are TGTGCCAGCAGCTTAGACTGGGATGAAGCTTTCTTT. It codes for CASSLDWDEAFF.

This clonotype was recorded a few times. CDR3 in amino acids: CSAPGLRTSGQFF. In DNA form, the CDR3 reads TGCAGTGCACCGGGACTACGGACCTCGGGGCAGTTCTTC. The chain is built from TRBV20-1 and TRBJ2-1; 7 positions match TRBD2. The CDR3 is 13 residues long. Germline CDR1 reads DFQATT; CDR2 reads SNEGSKA (reference sequence). V gave up 6 bases and J gave up 12 bases; unmatched junction bases: 14.

V is TRBV13 and J is TRBJ2-4; the D gene is possibly TRBD2 (6 bases). The CDR3 runs 16 residues. Looked up from germline, CDR1 is PRHDT and CDR2 is FYEKMQ (reference sequence). V was clipped by 5 bases and J by 0 bases, with 14 bases between them. In DNA form, the CDR3 reads TGTGCCAGCAGCCCCTACCAAGCGGGAGCCAAAAACATTCAGTACTTC. It is translated as CASSPYQAGAKNIQYF.

The chain carries TRBV5-5 and TRBJ2-7; TRBD1 aligns across 8 bases. In germline, CDR1 is SGHKS, CDR2 YYEKEE (reference sequence). V lost 0 bases and J lost 5; bases outside the gene matches: 10. The CDR3 has 16 amino acids. CDR3 protein: CASSLGAGQGRDEQYF. DNA of the CDR3: TGTGCCAGCAGCTTGGGCGCCGGACAGGGACGTGACGAGCAGTACTTC.

The V gene is TRBV5-1, the J gene TRBJ2-5, with 12 bases fitting TRBD2. The assigned J gene may be wrong: the sequence end matches TRBJ2-7 better. Germline CDR1 and CDR2: SGHRS and YFSETQ. The CDR3 covers 14 residues. Written as DNA, the CDR3 is TGCGCCAGCAGCTTGGGGACTAGCGGGACCGAGCAGTACTTC. Translated: CASSLGTSGTEQYF.

The chain couples TRBV29-1 to TRBJ1-1; D is uncertain. Trimming removed 6 bases from V and 4 bases from J, with 21 bases in between. The germline V gene encodes CDR1 SQVTM and CDR2 ANQGSEA. The CDR3 spans 15 residues. The CDR3 loop is CSVILIGRQRTEAFF. The CDR3 nucleotides are TGCAGCGTGATACTCATAGGACGGCAGCGCACTGAAGCTTTCTTT.